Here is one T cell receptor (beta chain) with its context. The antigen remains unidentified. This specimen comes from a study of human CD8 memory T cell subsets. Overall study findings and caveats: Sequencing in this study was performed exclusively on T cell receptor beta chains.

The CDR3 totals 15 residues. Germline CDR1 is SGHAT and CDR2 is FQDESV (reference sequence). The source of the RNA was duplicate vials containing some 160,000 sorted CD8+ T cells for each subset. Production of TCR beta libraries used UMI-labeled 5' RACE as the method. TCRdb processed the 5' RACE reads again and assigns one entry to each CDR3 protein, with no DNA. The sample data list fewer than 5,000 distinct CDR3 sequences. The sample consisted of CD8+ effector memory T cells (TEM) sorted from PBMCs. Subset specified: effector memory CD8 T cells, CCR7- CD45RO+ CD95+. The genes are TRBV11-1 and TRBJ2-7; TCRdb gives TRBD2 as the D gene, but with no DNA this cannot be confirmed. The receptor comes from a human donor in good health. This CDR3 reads CASSSPSGSSYEQYF.